This is a list of T cell receptor beta chains from one sample in a study of siplizumab effects on memory and regulatory T cells. Generated by immunoSEQ multiplex PCR, the TCRdb table keeps only in-frame clones and is missing some. The sample lists 85,000 to 130,000 clones, 92% occurring once. Input material: Tregs sorted from blood. The receptors stem from a human donor in good health. Both conserved end residues are part of each CDR3. Each record gives: clone size, D gene, J gene, V gene, CDR3 protein, CDR3 DNA. The D gene is left open where the match is weak. A row's size may be missing; if present it is once, few, many or a size class.

-,-,TRBJ2-5,TRBV27,CASSLYASVGETQYF,TGTGCCAGCAGTTTATATGCTAGCGTGGGGGAGACCCAGTACTTC
-,TRBD2,TRBJ2-1,TRBV12-5,CASGLAGLAGPSYNEQFF,TGTGCTAGTGGTTTGGCGGGACTAGCGGGACCCTCCTACAATGAGCAGTTCTTC
-,-,TRBJ2-7,TRBV7-9,CASSRDGYRISEQYF,TGTGCCAGCAGCAGAGACGGGTACAGGATTAGCGAGCAGTACTTC
-,TRBD1,TRBJ1-2,TRBV4-1,CASSHIGQGSGGYTF,TGCGCCAGCAGCCACATCGGACAGGGGAGTGGTGGCTACACCTTC
-,-,TRBJ2-6,TRBV6-1,CASSGTGANVLTF,TGTGCCAGCAGTGGTACCGGGGCCAACGTCCTGACTTTC
-,-,TRBJ2-2,TRBV27,CASSFSGGGELFF,TGTGCCAGCAGTTTTTCCGGAGGCGGGGAGCTGTTTTTT
once,TRBD1,TRBJ2-7,TRBV10-3,CAISARTGDYEQYF,TGTGCCATCAGTGCCCGGACAGGGGACTACGAGCAGTACTTC
-,-,TRBJ2-1,TRBV7-3,CASSSTLLNEQFF,TGTGCCAGCAGTTCGACACTACTAAACGAGCAGTTCTTC
few,TRBD1,TRBJ1-1,TRBV5-1,CASSRDRGIPFF,TGCGCCAGCAGCCGGGACAGGGGTATACCTTTCTTT
-,-,TRBJ2-6,TRBV7-3,CASSLSSGANVLTF,TGTGCCAGCAGCTTAAGCTCTGGGGCCAACGTCCTGACTTTC
-,-,TRBJ1-2,TRBV6-6,CASSYSGLNGYTF,TGTGCCAGCAGTTACAGCGGATTAAATGGCTACACCTTC
-,TRBD1,TRBJ1-5,TRBV18,CASSQGASNQPQHF,TGTGCCAGCTCTCAGGGGGCCAGCAATCAGCCCCAGCATTTT
-,-,TRBJ2-1,TRBV5-1,CASSLGGQKTDEQFF,TGCGCCAGCAGCTTAGGGGGACAAAAAACCGATGAGCAGTTCTTC
-,-,TRBJ2-2,TRBV5-1,CASSLFDTGELFF,TGCGCCAGCAGCTTGTTCGACACCGGGGAGCTGTTTTTT
-,-,TRBJ2-7,TRBV7-3,CASAPAGGSYEQYF,TGTGCCAGCGCCCCGGCCGGGGGCTCCTACGAGCAGTACTTC
-,-,TRBJ2-1,TRBV6-1,CASSDLRRGRGDNEQFF,TGTGCCAGCAGTGACCTAAGAAGAGGGAGAGGGGACAATGAGCAGTTCTTC
-,TRBD1,TRBJ2-7,TRBV5-1,CASSGPGTGSYEQYF,TGCGCCAGCAGCGGCCCCGGGACAGGATCCTACGAGCAGTACTTC
few,TRBD1,TRBJ2-7,TRBV5-1,CASSSRTGGYEQYF,TGCGCCAGCAGCTCCCGGACAGGGGGCTACGAGCAGTACTTC
once,TRBD1,TRBJ1-2,TRBV28,CASRVGQGLGYGYTF,TGTGCCAGCAGGGTGGGACAGGGCTTAGGCTATGGCTACACCTTC
-,TRBD2,TRBJ2-7,TRBV7-3,CASSFGLEGEQYF,TGTGCCAGCAGCTTTGGACTAGAGGGCGAGCAGTACTTC
-,-,TRBJ2-2,TRBV5-1,CASSLGNTGELFF,TGCGCCAGCAGCTTGGGTAACACCGGGGAGCTGTTTTTT
-,TRBD1,TRBJ2-5,TRBV5-8,CASSTRDRLQETQYF,TGTGCCAGCAGCACTCGGGACAGACTTCAAGAGACCCAGTACTTC
-,-,TRBJ2-7,TRBV29-1,CSVVTGGTYEQYF,TGCAGCGTTGTTACAGGAGGGACCTACGAGCAGTACTTC
-,-,TRBJ1-2,TRBV5-8,CASSLSGQLNYGYTF,TGTGCCAGCAGCTTGTCCGGGCAACTTAACTATGGCTACACCTTC
few,-,TRBJ1-2,TRBV18,CASSRPAAGPFYGYTF,TGTGCCAGCTCACGCCCGGCGGCTGGACCCTTCTACGGCTACACCTTC
-,-,TRBJ2-5,TRBV4-1,CASSPLTVQETQYF,TGCGCCAGCAGCCCCCTGACAGTTCAAGAGACCCAGTACTTC
-,-,TRBJ1-2,TRBV28,CASSLYGGQGNYGYTF,TGTGCCAGCAGTTTATATGGGGGGCAGGGGAACTATGGCTACACCTTC
few,TRBD2,TRBJ2-2,TRBV6-5,CATVSGVTGGELFF,TGTGCCACAGTTAGCGGGGTTACCGGGGGGGAGCTGTTTTTT
few,-,TRBJ2-3,TRBV19,CASSIARETDTQYF,TGTGCCAGTAGTATAGCCAGGGAGACAGATACGCAGTATTTT
once,TRBD1,TRBJ2-7,TRBV28,CASSNTGDSYEQYF,TGTGCCAGCAGCAATACAGGGGACTCCTACGAGCAGTACTTC
-,TRBD1,TRBJ2-7,TRBV9,CASSPLGQGLYEQYF,TGTGCCAGCAGCCCCTTGGGACAGGGTTTATACGAGCAGTACTTC
-,-,TRBJ2-1,TRBV11-3,CASSPWLAYNEQFF,TGTGCCAGCAGCCCGTGGCTAGCTTACAATGAGCAGTTCTTC
-,-,TRBJ1-1,TRBV27,CASSSLMGNTEAFF,TGTGCCAGCAGTTCCCTTATGGGCAACACTGAAGCTTTCTTT
-,-,TRBJ1-5,TRBV5-6,CASSLASGRHSNQPQHF,TGTGCCAGCAGCTTGGCCTCAGGGAGGCATAGCAATCAGCCCCAGCATTTT
-,-,TRBJ2-5,TRBV2,CASSDAETETQYF,TGTGCCAGCAGTGATGCGGAGACGGAGACCCAGTACTTC
-,TRBD2,TRBJ2-1,TRBV27,CASRPLGLAGSNEQFF,TGTGCCAGCAGGCCCTTAGGACTAGCGGGGAGTAATGAGCAGTTCTTC
-,-,TRBJ1-4,TRBV6-1,CASSVGLPGTNEKLFF,TGTGCCAGCAGTGTTGGACTGCCTGGGACTAATGAAAAACTGTTTTTT
-,TRBD1,TRBJ1-2,TRBV19,CASSIETGVHGYTF,TGTGCCAGTAGTATCGAGACAGGGGTGCATGGCTACACCTTC
-,-,TRBJ1-2,TRBV7-9,CASSLGRTLANYGYTF,TGTGCCAGCAGCTTAGGGCGGACGTTAGCTAACTATGGCTACACCTTC
-,-,TRBJ1-4,TRBV15,CATSRRGPTNEKLFF,TGTGCCACCAGCAGAAGAGGCCCAACTAATGAAAAACTGTTTTTT
-,-,TRBJ1-6,TRBV27,CASSLRSFSSPLHF,TGTGCCAGCAGTTTGCGCAGCTTTAGTTCACCCCTCCACTTT